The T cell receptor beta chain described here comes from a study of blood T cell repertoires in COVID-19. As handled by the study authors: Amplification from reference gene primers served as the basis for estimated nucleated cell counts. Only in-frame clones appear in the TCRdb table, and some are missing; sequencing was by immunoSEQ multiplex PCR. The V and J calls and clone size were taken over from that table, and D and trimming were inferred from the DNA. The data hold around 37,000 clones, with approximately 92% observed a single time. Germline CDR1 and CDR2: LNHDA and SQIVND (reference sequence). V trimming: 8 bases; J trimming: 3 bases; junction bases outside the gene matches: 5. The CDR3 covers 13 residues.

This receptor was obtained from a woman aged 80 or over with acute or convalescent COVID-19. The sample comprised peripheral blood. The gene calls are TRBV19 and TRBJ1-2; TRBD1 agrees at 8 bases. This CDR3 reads CASSIQGDYGYTF. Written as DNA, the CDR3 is TGTGCCAGTTCTATACAGGGGGACTATGGCTACACCTTC.